One and the same sample provided the 30 T cell receptor beta chains below, sequenced in a study of blood T cell repertoires in COVID-19. Repertoires were generated with immunoSEQ multiplex PCR, while TCRdb's copy carries only in-frame clones and drops some. The sample holds over 250,000 clones, approximately 89% seen once. Material: peripheral blood. These receptors were taken from a woman aged 25 to 39 with COVID-19, enrolled during active disease.

This clone was detected only a few times. This chain links TRBV5-5 with TRBJ2-7; 7 bases fit TRBD1. The CDR3 spans 14 residues. The germline V gene has CDR1 SGHKS and CDR2 YYEKEE (reference sequence). The trim removed 3 bases at V and 4 bases at J, leaving 7 bases unmatched. The CDR3 region has the DNA TGTGCCAGCAGCTCAACCGGGACAGAGTACGAGCAGTACTTC. Protein sequence: CASSSTGTEYEQYF.

This chain connects TRBV18 to TRBJ2-3; tentatively, D is TRBD2 (6 bases). The germline CDR1 and CDR2 sequences are KGHSH and LQKENI. V gave up 3 bases and J gave up 4 bases, with 20 bases separating them. The length of the CDR3 is 17 residues. The CDR3 loop is CASSPPNMAGRADTQYF. In nucleotides, the CDR3 is TGTGCCAGCTCACCGCCTAATATGGCCGGGAGAGCAGATACGCAGTATTTT.

This chain uses TRBV11-2 with TRBJ1-4; weak D call: TRBD1 (5 bases). The CDR3 runs to 15 residues. The V gene lost 5 bases and the J gene lost 2 bases, with 12 bases spanning the gap. Germline V gene lookup returns CDR1 SGHAT and CDR2 FQNNGV. DNA of the CDR3: TGTGCCAGCAGCCCAGACAGTATGACTAATGAAAAACTGTTTTTT. This translates into CASSPDSMTNEKLFF. Looking up the rest from reference TRBV11-2 and TRBJ1-4 gives the full variable domain: EAGVAQSPRYKIIEKRQSVAFWCNPISGHATLYWYQQILGQGPKLLIQFQNNGVVDDSQLPKDRFSAERLKGVDSTLKIQPAKLEDSAVYLCASSPDSMTNEKLFFGSGTQLSVL.

This clone turned up a few times. V is TRBV2 and J is TRBJ1-6, with 10 bases aligning to TRBD1. The CDR3 spans 14 residues. Germline trimming cut 5 bases from V and 10 bases from J; bases unmatched to any gene: 5. Germline values: CDR1 SNHLY, CDR2 FYNNEI. Here the CDR3 reads CASSRDRGVSPLHF. CDR3 DNA: TGTGCCAGCAGTCGGGACAGGGGCGTATCACCCCTCCACTTT. Drawing the rest from reference TRBV2 and TRBJ1-6, the complete variable domain is EPEVTQTPSHQVTQMGQEVILRCVPISNHLYFYWYRQILGQKVEFLVSFYNNEISEKSEIFDDQFSVERPDGSNFTLKIRSTKLEDSAMYFCASSRDRGVSPLHFGNGTRLTVT.

This clone was counted once. The V and J genes are TRBV19 and TRBJ2-4; 7 bases fit TRBD1. The germline V gene encodes CDR1 LNHDA and CDR2 SQIVND (reference sequence). This CDR3 has 15 residues. V gave up 4 bases and J gave up 1 base; unmatched junction bases: 4. CDR3 in DNA: TGTGCCAGTAGTACCCAACAGGGGGCCAAAAACATTCAGTACTTC. Translation gives CASSTQQGAKNIQYF.

The V and J genes are TRBV7-2 and TRBJ2-2; TRBD2 matches at 8 bases. V was pared by 1 base and J by 7 bases, with 5 bases of the junction left unmatched. The CDR3 length is 15 residues. CDR1 SGHTA and CDR2 FQGNSA come from the germline V gene. This CDR3 reads CASSLDGLAGGELFF. The CDR3 nucleotides read TGTGCCAGCAGCTTAGATGGGCTAGCGGGCGGGGAGCTGTTTTTT.

Concerning this clone itself: Other DNA sequences in the same sample also yield this CDR3. J is TRBJ1-1 and V is TRBV7-2, with TRBD1 matching 9 bases. The V gene end was trimmed by 8 bases and the J gene end by 5 bases; junction bases not matched to a gene: 9. CDR3 length: 14 residues. Germline lookup yields CDR1 SGHTA and CDR2 FQGNSA. The CDR3, as DNA: TGTGCCAGCTCCGGACAGGGGCCTGGAACTGAAGCTTTCTTT. Amino acid sequence: CASSGQGPGTEAFF.

The V call is TRBV5-1, the J call TRBJ2-2; perhaps TRBD1 as D (6 bases). Germline CDR1 SGHRS, CDR2 YFSETQ. The CDR3 totals 14 residues. V lost 4 bases, J lost 8 bases, and 15 bases lay in between. CDR3 region: CASSPDSIRGELFF. Written as DNA, the CDR3 is TGCGCCAGCAGCCCGGACAGTATTCGGGGGGAGCTGTTTTTT.

CDR3 bases: TGTGCCAGCAGCCATGAGGGACAGGGAAGGGCCAATCAGCCCCAGCATTTT. Encoded protein: CASSHEGQGRANQPQHF. This rearrangement joins TRBV4-2 to TRBJ1-5; TRBD1 agrees at 9 bases. Trimming took 3 bases from V and 3 from J; bases not matched to a gene: 9. Germline-derived CDR1 and CDR2 are LGHNA and YNFKEQ. This CDR3 contains 17 residues.

This chain links TRBV5-1 with TRBJ2-7; 10 nucleotides agree with TRBD2. Germline CDR1 SGHRS, CDR2 YFSETQ. The CDR3 is 13 residues long. V lost 6 bases to trimming and J lost 3 bases; unmatched junction nucleotides: 3. CDR3 protein: CASMIAGGYEQYF. CDR3 DNA: TGCGCCAGCATGATAGCGGGAGGCTACGAGCAGTACTTC.

The gene calls are TRBV7-3 and TRBJ2-2; 11 bases line up with TRBD2. J was trimmed by 7 bases and V by 6 bases; bases with no gene match: 7. This CDR3 comprises 15 residues. From germline, CDR1 is SGHTA and CDR2 FQGTGA. In DNA, the CDR3 is TGTGCCAGCAGACGGACCGGGACTAGCGGCGGGGAGCTGTTTTTT. It yields the protein CASRRTGTSGGELFF.

This chain connects TRBV5-8 to TRBJ1-4; maybe TRBD1 (6 bases). The germline V and J ends were trimmed by 0 bases and 8 bases, with 14 bases remaining between them. This CDR3 contains 15 residues. In germline, CDR1 is SGHTS, CDR2 YDEGEE. The CDR3 spells CASSLGAGTREKLFF. The DNA for the CDR3 is TGTGCCAGCAGCTTGGGTGCCGGGACAAGGGAAAAACTGTTTTTT.

This chain uses TRBV3-1 (or the pseudogene TRBV3-2) with TRBJ2-2; 7 positions match TRBD2. The J segment lost 0 bases and the V segment lost 7 bases, leaving 11 bases of the junction unmatched. Germline values: CDR1 LGHDT, CDR2 YNNKEL (reference sequence). This CDR3 is 17 amino acids long. The CDR3 protein is CASTPPSGTPNTGELFF. The CDR3, as DNA: TGTGCCAGCACCCCTCCAAGCGGGACCCCGAACACCGGGGAGCTGTTTTTT.

Only one count was recorded for this clone. The chain has TRBV25-1 and TRBJ2-1; TRBD2 agrees at 11 bases. Germline CDR1 MGHDK, CDR2 SYGVNS. J lost 6 bases, V lost 7 bases, and 5 bases had no gene match. The CDR3 is 14 residues long. CDR3 residues: CASTVAGGVNEQFF. In DNA, the CDR3 is TGTGCCAGCACTGTAGCGGGAGGGGTCAATGAGCAGTTCTTC.

This clone was seen a single time. DNA of the CDR3: TGTGCCAGCAGCCATGGACTAGCGGGAGCATCCTACGAGCAGTACTTC. This sequence encodes CASSHGLAGASYEQYF. J is TRBJ2-7 and V is TRBV7-9, with 13 bases fitting TRBD2. The germline V gene encodes CDR1 SEHNR and CDR2 FQNEAQ (reference sequence). The V gene end was trimmed by 5 bases and the J gene end by 1 base; junction bases not matched to a gene: 5. The CDR3 loop spans 16 amino acids.

The rearrangement uses TRBV6-5 and TRBJ1-2, with a weak D call TRBD1 (5 bases). Germline loops: CDR1 MNHEY, CDR2 SVGAGI. Trimming pared 8 bases from V and 2 bases from J, leaving 12 bases between. The CDR3 sequence is 13 residues long. The CDR3 spells CASGGTENYGYTF. DNA of the CDR3: TGTGCCAGCGGCGGGACGGAAAACTATGGCTACACCTTC.

This CDR3 is CASSPMTSGGTDTQYF. Written as DNA, the CDR3 is TGTGCCAGCAGCCCCATGACTAGCGGAGGCACAGATACGCAGTATTTT. The chain links TRBV3-1 (or the pseudogene TRBV3-2) to TRBJ2-3; 9 positions agree with TRBD2. The CDR3 contains 16 residues. Unmatched junction bases numbered 6, after V lost 4 bases and J lost 1 base. CDR1 is LGHDT and CDR2 is YNNKEL in the germline V gene (reference sequence).

The genes are TRBV3-1 (or the pseudogene TRBV3-2) and TRBJ2-7, with a possible D match to TRBD2 (5 bases). Trimming left V 4 bases short and J 0 bases short, with 10 bases between. CDR1 is LGHDT and CDR2 is YNNKEL in the germline V gene (reference sequence). The CDR3 covers 14 residues. The CDR3 spells CASSPDWSSYEQYF. As DNA, the CDR3 is TGTGCCAGCAGCCCGGACTGGAGCTCCTACGAGCAGTACTTC.

As concerns this clone: A junction end diverges from the germline sequence, so it may reflect a read error. This rearrangement joins TRBV11-2 to TRBJ1-5; D ambiguous. Germline V gene lookup returns CDR1 SGHAT and CDR2 FQNNGV. This CDR3 is built from 16 residues. For the CDR3, the DNA is TGTGCCAGCAGCCTAGACGGGATAAAGGGCGGGCAGCCCCAGCATTTT. It specifies CASSLDGIKGGQPQHF.

The chain combines TRBV3-1 (or the pseudogene TRBV3-2) with TRBJ1-5, with 7 bases matching TRBD1. This CDR3 contains 14 residues. The germline V gene has CDR1 LGHDT and CDR2 YNNKEL (reference sequence). Losses at the gene ends were 1 base for V and 4 bases for J; bases not matched to a gene: 1. CDR3 protein: CASSQVGQNQPQHF. In DNA form, the CDR3 reads TGTGCCAGCAGCCAAGTGGGACAGAATCAGCCCCAGCATTTT.

CDR3 sequence reads: CASSDLGGTNEKLFF. CDR3 nucleotides: TGTGCCAGCAGTGACTTGGGGGGGACTAATGAAAAACTGTTTTTT. The chain recombines TRBV2 with TRBJ1-4; D perhaps matches TRBD1 (5 bases). The germline CDR1 and CDR2 sequences are SNHLY and FYNNEI. V shed 3 bases and J shed 2 bases, with 10 bases lying between them. This CDR3 is built from 15 residues.

The chain recombines TRBV29-1 with TRBJ2-3; possible D gene TRBD1, 6 bases. The CDR3 has 15 residues. Germline loops: CDR1 SQVTM, CDR2 ANQGSEA. Trimming took 0 bases from V and 0 from J, leaving 10 bases between them. This CDR3 reads CSVEEGASSTDTQYF. The CDR3 DNA is TGCAGCGTTGAAGAGGGGGCCTCTAGCACAGATACGCAGTATTTT.

This clone was seen only once. The chain is built from TRBV18 and TRBJ2-5; D is perhaps TRBD2 (7 bases). The CDR3 has 15 residues. V lost 0 bases, J lost 5 bases, and 13 bases lay in between. From germline, CDR1 is KGHSH and CDR2 LQKENI. The CDR3 is CASSPPGGQSETQYF. The CDR3 DNA reads TGTGCCAGCTCACCACCGGGGGGGCAGTCGGAGACCCAGTACTTC. Full variable domain (outside the CDR3, taken from reference TRBV18 and TRBJ2-5): NAGVMQNPRHLVRRRGQEARLRCSPMKGHSHVYWYRQLPEEGLKFMVYLQKENIIDESGMPKERFSAEFPKEGPSILRIQQVVRGDSAAYFCASSPPGGQSETQYFGPGTRLLVL.

This rearrangement joins TRBV12-5 to TRBJ1-2; TRBD1 matches at 7 bases. This CDR3 is 17 amino acids long. Losses at the gene ends were 2 bases for V and 1 base for J; bases not matched to a gene: 10. Germline-derived CDR1 and CDR2 are LGHNT and FRNRAP. The CDR3 sequence is CASGLQLGQEINYGYTF. CDR3 in DNA: TGTGCTAGTGGTTTGCAACTTGGACAGGAGATTAACTATGGCTACACCTTC.

On this clone itself: One junction end does not reproduce the germline sequence, and a read error may be involved. The chain joins TRBV7-8 to TRBJ1-4, with TRBD1 matching 10 bases. The CDR3 is 15 residues long. Per germline, CDR1 SGHVS and CDR2 FQNEAQ. The CDR3 reads CASSLGQGELWKLFF. The CDR3 DNA sequence: TGTGCCAGCAGTTTAGGACAGGGGGAGTTGTGGAAACTGTTTTTT.

The chain has TRBV9 and TRBJ1-3; possibly TRBD1 for D (6 bases). The CDR3 runs to 19 residues. V was clipped by 0 bases and J by 2 bases, with 21 bases between them. CDR1 SGDLS and CDR2 YYNGEE come from the germline V gene. CDR3: CASSVGPGRDTFTGNTIYF. In DNA form, the CDR3 reads TGTGCCAGCAGCGTAGGGCCGGGACGGGACACCTTTACTGGAAACACCATATATTTT.

A note on this clone: This same CDR3 is encoded by further DNA sequences in the sample. CDR3: CASSIDRGSNQPQHF. The CDR3 nucleotides are TGTGCCAGTAGTATAGACAGGGGAAGCAATCAGCCCCAGCATTTT. The chain uses TRBV19 and TRBJ1-5; a possible D gene is TRBD1 (6 bases). Trimming shortened V by 0 bases and J by 1 base, and 7 bases separated the two germline ends. Germline CDR1 and CDR2: LNHDA and SQIVND (reference sequence). The length of the CDR3 is 15 residues.

The chain is built from TRBV7-9 and TRBJ2-1, with 9 nucleotides matching TRBD1. Germline V gene data show CDR1 as SEHNR and CDR2 as FQNEAQ (reference sequence). The CDR3 totals 14 residues. The J segment lost 7 bases and the V segment lost 10 bases, leaving 11 bases of the junction unmatched. CDR3 sequence (DNA): TGTGCCACCCCTAAACAGGGGGCGCGGAATGAGCAGTTCTTC. Translated, it gives CATPKQGARNEQFF.

This rearrangement joins TRBV6-6 to TRBJ1-1; D unresolved. The CDR3 is 13 amino acids. V lost 3 bases, J lost 5 bases, and 10 bases lay in between. Germline V gives CDR1 MNHNY, CDR2 SVGAGI (reference sequence). Written as DNA, the CDR3 is TGTGCCAGCAGTTATTCCTCCCCTACTGAAGCTTTCTTT. This gives the protein CASSYSSPTEAFF.

The chain carries TRBV29-1 and TRBJ1-1; D not resolved. V dropped 4 bases and J dropped 4 bases, with 19 bases sitting between them. CDR1 is SQVTM, CDR2 ANQGSEA, per germline. CDR3 size: 15 residues. Here the CDR3 reads CSVGGDIWGSTEAFF. CDR3 DNA sequence: TGCAGCGTTGGGGGAGACATATGGGGAAGCACTGAAGCTTTCTTT.